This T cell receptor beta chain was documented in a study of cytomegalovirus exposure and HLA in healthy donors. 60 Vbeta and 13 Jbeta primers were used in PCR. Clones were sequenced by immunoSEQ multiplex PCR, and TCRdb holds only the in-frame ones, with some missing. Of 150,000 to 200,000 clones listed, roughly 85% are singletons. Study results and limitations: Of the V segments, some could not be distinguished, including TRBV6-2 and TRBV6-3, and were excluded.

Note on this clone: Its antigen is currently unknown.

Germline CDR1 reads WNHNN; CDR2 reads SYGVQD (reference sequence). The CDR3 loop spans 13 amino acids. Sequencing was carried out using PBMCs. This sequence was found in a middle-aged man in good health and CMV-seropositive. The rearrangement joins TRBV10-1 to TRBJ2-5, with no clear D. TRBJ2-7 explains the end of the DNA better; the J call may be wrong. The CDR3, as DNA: TGCGCCAGCAGTGAGTCAGGAAACTACGAGCAGTACTTC. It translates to CASSESGNYEQYF.